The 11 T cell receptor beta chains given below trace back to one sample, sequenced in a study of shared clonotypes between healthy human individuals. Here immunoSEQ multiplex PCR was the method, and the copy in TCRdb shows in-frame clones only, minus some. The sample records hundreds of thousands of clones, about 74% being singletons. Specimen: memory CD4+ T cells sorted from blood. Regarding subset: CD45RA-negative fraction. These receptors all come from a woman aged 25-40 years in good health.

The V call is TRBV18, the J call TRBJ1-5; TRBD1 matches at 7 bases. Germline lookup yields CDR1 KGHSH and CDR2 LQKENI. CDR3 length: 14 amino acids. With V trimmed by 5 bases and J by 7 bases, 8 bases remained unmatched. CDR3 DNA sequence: TGTGCCAGCTCAAGGGCAGGGGGGATCCAGCCCCAGCATTTT. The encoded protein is CASSRAGGIQPQHF.

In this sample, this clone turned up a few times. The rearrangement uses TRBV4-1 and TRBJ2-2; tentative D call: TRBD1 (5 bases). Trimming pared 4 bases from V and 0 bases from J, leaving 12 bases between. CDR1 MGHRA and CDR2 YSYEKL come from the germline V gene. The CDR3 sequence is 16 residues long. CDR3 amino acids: CASSPRDSPNTGELFF. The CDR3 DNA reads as TGCGCCAGCAGCCCCCGAGACAGCCCGAACACCGGGGAGCTGTTTTTT.

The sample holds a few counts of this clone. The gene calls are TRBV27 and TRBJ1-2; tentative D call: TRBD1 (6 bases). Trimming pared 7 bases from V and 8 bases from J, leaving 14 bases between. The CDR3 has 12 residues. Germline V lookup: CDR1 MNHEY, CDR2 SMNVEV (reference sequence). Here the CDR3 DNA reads TGTGCCAGCACCCTTATCAGGGGAGGCTACACCTTC. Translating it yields CASTLIRGGYTF.

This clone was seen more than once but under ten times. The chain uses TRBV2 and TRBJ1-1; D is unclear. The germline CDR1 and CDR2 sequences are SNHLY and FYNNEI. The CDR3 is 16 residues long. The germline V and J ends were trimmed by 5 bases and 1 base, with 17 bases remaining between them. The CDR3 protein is CASSKLWGVGNTEAFF. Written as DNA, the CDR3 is TGTGCCAGCAGTAAATTATGGGGTGTTGGGAACACTGAAGCTTTCTTT.

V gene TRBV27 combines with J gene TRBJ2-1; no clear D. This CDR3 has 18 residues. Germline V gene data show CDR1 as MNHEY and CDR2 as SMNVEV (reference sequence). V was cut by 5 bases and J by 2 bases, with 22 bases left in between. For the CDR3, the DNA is TGTGCCAGCAGTCCCCTGGGTGACGGCGGAGCTACCTACAATGAGCAGTTCTTC. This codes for CASSPLGDGGATYNEQFF.

CDR3 protein: CASSLDREYEQYF. CDR3 in DNA: TGTGCCAGCAGTTTGGACAGGGAGTACGAGCAGTACTTC. The rearrangement links TRBV2 to TRBJ2-7, with 8 nucleotides matching TRBD1. Trimming at V came to 5 bases and at J to 4 bases, leaving 4 bases not matched to a gene. The V gene's germline CDR1 is SNHLY and CDR2 FYNNEI. This CDR3 region has 13 residues.

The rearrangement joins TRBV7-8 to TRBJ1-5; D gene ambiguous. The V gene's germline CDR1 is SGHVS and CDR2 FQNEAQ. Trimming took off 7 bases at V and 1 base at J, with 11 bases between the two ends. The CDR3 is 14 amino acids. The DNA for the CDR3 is TGTGCCAGCATCCCTGGGTGGAGCAATCAGCCCCAGCATTTT. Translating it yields CASIPGWSNQPQHF.

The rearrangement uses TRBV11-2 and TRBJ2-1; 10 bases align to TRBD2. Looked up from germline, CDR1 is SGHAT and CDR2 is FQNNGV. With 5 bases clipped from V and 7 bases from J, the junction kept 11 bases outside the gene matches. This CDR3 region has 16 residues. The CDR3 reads CASSPPGLAKGNEQFF. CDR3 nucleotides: TGTGCCAGCAGCCCCCCGGGACTAGCGAAGGGGAATGAGCAGTTCTTC.

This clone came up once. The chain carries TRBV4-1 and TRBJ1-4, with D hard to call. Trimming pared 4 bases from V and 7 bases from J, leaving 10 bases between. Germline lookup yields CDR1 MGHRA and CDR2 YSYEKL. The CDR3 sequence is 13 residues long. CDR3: CASSPQSGEKLFF. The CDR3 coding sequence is TGCGCCAGCAGCCCCCAGTCGGGTGAAAAACTGTTTTTT.

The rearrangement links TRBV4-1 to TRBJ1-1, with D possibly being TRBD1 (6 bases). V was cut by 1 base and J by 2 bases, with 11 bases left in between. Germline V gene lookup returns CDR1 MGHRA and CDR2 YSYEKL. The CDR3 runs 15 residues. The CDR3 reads CASSQVWTANTEAFF. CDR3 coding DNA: TGCGCCAGCAGCCAAGTTTGGACAGCCAACACTGAAGCTTTCTTT.

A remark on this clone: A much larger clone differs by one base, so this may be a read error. CDR3 region: CASSLQLGIEAFF. CDR3 nucleotide sequence: TGTGCCAGCAGCTTACAGCTGGGCATTGAAGCTTTCTTT. The chain recombines TRBV11-2 with TRBJ1-1; D unresolved. The CDR3 loop spans 13 amino acids. V was cut by 2 bases and J by 7 bases, with 11 bases left in between. Germline V gives CDR1 SGHAT, CDR2 FQNNGV. Looking up the rest from reference TRBV11-2 and TRBJ1-1 gives the full variable domain: EAGVAQSPRYKIIEKRQSVAFWCNPISGHATLYWYQQILGQGPKLLIQFQNNGVVDDSQLPKDRFSAERLKGVDSTLKIQPAKLEDSAVYLCASSLQLGIEAFFGQGTRLTVV.